The source of this T cell receptor beta chain is a study of shared clonotypes between healthy human individuals. Every one of the donors was a Caucasian adult that lived in Nashville, Tennessee. Overall study results and limits: Naive CD4 clonotype sharing across several donors was approximately 5%. Generally, naive subsets came out with larger estimated richness than memory subsets. All-four-donor shared clonotypes had higher generation probabilities than non-shared clonotypes did.

The method was immunoSEQ multiplex PCR; TCRdb's version includes in-frame clones alone and lacks a portion of them. The sample shows some 2,500,000 clones, roughly 93% of them seen only once. As concerns this clone: Antigen unknown.

The sequencing input was naive CD4+ T cells from PBMCs. The subset denotes: CD45RA+ positively selected. This TCR derives from a man younger than 35 in good health. Some clones in this sample may be carry-over from other donors' samples.

The CDR3: CASSEAANTGELFF. DNA for the CDR3: TGTGCCAGCAGTGAGGCAGCGAACACCGGGGAGCTGTTTTTT. The genes are TRBV2 and TRBJ2-2; D not resolved. From germline, CDR1 is SNHLY and CDR2 FYNNEI. Deletions cut 3 bases from V and 0 bases from J, with 5 bases between. The CDR3 runs to 14 residues.